Described below is a single T cell receptor (beta chain) sequence and its context. This entry is derived from a study of T cells after yellow fever vaccination. The ends were cut back, 4 bases at V and 6 bases at J, with 15 bases in the middle. The CDR3 spans 13 residues. Germline CDR1 SQVTM, CDR2 ANQGSEA. TCRdb redid the calling of the 5' RACE reads with MiXCR, one entry per CDR3 protein. Among around 500,000 distinct CDR3 sequences listed, just over 20% were seen once. The source is a man aged 18 to 29 who received the YFV17D yellow fever vaccine. Here the sequenced sample was PBMCs, taken more than 20 days after the first yellow fever vaccination. This rearrangement joins TRBV29-1 to TRBJ1-1; D possibly corresponds to TRBD1 (5 bases). CDR3 nucleotide sequence: TGCAGCGTTGGACACGGGGAAGGGGCTGAAGCTTTCTTT. Translation gives CSVGHGEGAEAFF.